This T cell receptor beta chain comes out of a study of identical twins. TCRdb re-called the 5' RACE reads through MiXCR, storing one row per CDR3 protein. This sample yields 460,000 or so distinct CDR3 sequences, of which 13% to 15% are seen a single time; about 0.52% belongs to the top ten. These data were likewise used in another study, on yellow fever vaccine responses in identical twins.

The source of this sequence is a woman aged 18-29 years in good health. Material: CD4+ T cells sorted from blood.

CDR3 in amino acids: CASSYEGLRWGTDTQYF. CDR3 sequence (DNA): TGTGCCAGCAGTTACGAGGGTCTGAGGTGGGGTACAGATACGCAGTATTTT. The rearrangement joins TRBV6-5 to TRBJ2-3; possible D gene TRBD2, 5 bases. The CDR3 runs to 17 residues. V dropped 2 bases and J dropped 3 bases, with 18 bases sitting between them. Germline loops: CDR1 MNHEY, CDR2 SVGAGI.